The rows below give T cell receptor beta chains drawn from one sample of a study of T cells after yellow fever vaccination. TCRdb used MiXCR to reprocess the 5' RACE reads, holding one entry per CDR3 protein. The table records about 260,000 distinct CDR3 sequences, roughly 3.5% of them present only once. The sequenced sample was PBMCs, obtained 15 days after the yellow fever booster vaccination. Receptors were obtained from a man younger than 30 who received the YFV17D yellow fever vaccine. Each CDR3 is given with its conserved first and last residue. The order of the fields is clone size, V gene, J gene, D gene, CDR3 DNA, CDR3 protein. A D gene is named only where the DNA matches it firmly. Size tells how often a clone was seen (once, few, many) or the class of an expanded clone, and some rows leave it out.

>many|TRBV7-2|TRBJ2-1|.
TGTGCCAGCAGCTTAGTAGTCGACTCCTTTGATAATGAGCAGTTCTTC
CASSLVVDSFDNEQFF
>many|TRBV7-6|TRBJ1-2|.
TGTGCCAGCAGCCGAGACGGGTACTATGGCTACACCTTC
CASSRDGYYGYTF
>many|TRBV5-4|TRBJ2-5|TRBD2
TGTGCCAGCAGCTTTACTAGCGGGGTTTTCGAGACCCAGTACTTC
CASSFTSGVFETQYF
>many|TRBV3-1|TRBJ2-2|TRBD2
TGTGCCAGCAGCCAAGAGGGGGGACTAAGTAACACCGGGGAGCTGTTTTTT
CASSQEGGLSNTGELFF
>many|TRBV5-6|TRBJ2-7|.
TGTGCCAGCAGCTTCTATGACAGACGCCCCTCCTACGAGCAGTACTTC
CASSFYDRRPSYEQYF
>many|TRBV29-1|TRBJ2-1|.
TGCAGCGTTGAAAGGTATCAGGGTTTTAATGAGCAGTTCTTC
CSVERYQGFNEQFF
>many|TRBV20-1|TRBJ1-1|.
TGCAGTGCGAGCCCAGGGGCCAGGAACACTGAAGCTTTCTTT
CSASPGARNTEAFF
>many|TRBV20-1|TRBJ1-5|TRBD1
TGCAGTGAACAGGGGGCGGGTCAGCCCCAGCATTTT
CSEQGAGQPQHF
>many|TRBV27|TRBJ2-7|.
TGTGCCAGCAGTTTAGAGGTCTCCTACGAGCAGTACTTC
CASSLEVSYEQYF
>many|TRBV20-1|TRBJ1-5|TRBD1
TGCAGTGCTAGGGGACAGGGAGGAAATCAGCCCCAGCATTTT
CSARGQGGNQPQHF
>few|TRBV3-1|TRBJ2-3|.
TGTGCCAGCAGCCAAGAGCGGCTTTCTGATACGCAGTATTTT
CASSQERLSDTQYF
>.|TRBV7-8|TRBJ1-2|.
TGTGCCAGCAGCTTAGCCCGAAGGACCTTAGACTATGGCTACACCTTC
CASSLARRTLDYGYTF
>many|TRBV25-1|TRBJ1-2|.
TGTGCCAGCAGTGGGGAAGGATTACCTCCCTATGGCTACACCTTC
CASSGEGLPPYGYTF
>many|TRBV20-1|TRBJ2-1|TRBD2
TGCAGTGCTAATAGCGGGGGGATCAATGAGCAGTTCTTC
CSANSGGINEQFF
>.|TRBV9|TRBJ2-5|.
TGTGCCAGCAGCGTAGTCCCCCGGGAGACCCAGTACTTC
CASSVVPRETQYF
>few|TRBV4-2|TRBJ1-2|TRBD1
TGTGCCAGCAGCCCCCCCGGGACAGGGCCCGGACAAAACTATGGCTACACCTTC
CASSPPGTGPGQNYGYTF
>.|TRBV5-4|TRBJ2-3|.
TGTGCCAGCAGCTTGGGGGTATCGGTGGGATTCACAGATACGCAGTATTTT
CASSLGVSVGFTDTQYF
>many|TRBV6-5|TRBJ2-1|TRBD2
TGTGCCAGCAGTTACTCGACACTAGCGGGGGGGGTTGACAATGAGCAGTTCTTC
CASSYSTLAGGVDNEQFF
>many|TRBV10-3|TRBJ2-3|.
TGTGCCATCAGGGTAGAGGGTTGGTCAGATACGCAGTATTTT
CAIRVEGWSDTQYF
>many|TRBV11-2|TRBJ1-1|.
TGTGCCAGCAGCTTAATGGCCGAGGGTCTGAAGGAAGCTTTCTTT
CASSLMAEGLKEAFF
>many|TRBV5-1|TRBJ2-1|TRBD1
TGCGCCAGCAGCTCCCGACAGGGGCTAGACAATGAGCAGTTCTTC
CASSSRQGLDNEQFF
>many|TRBV6-6|TRBJ1-1|TRBD1
TGTGCCAGCAGTTTCGGACAGGGTGAAGCTTTCTTT
CASSFGQGEAFF
>many|TRBV6-5|TRBJ2-3|.
TGTGCCAGCAGTGGTTGGGACAGCACAGATACGCAGTATTTT
CASSGWDSTDTQYF
>many|TRBV12-3/TRBV12-4|TRBJ2-7|.
TGTGCCAGCAGTTCTCAAGGGGTCTCCTACGAGCAGTACTTC
CASSSQGVSYEQYF
>few|TRBV19|TRBJ2-7|.
TGTGCCAGTAGTGCCGTAGGAGAGAGCTCCTACGAGCAGTACTTC
CASSAVGESSYEQYF
>many|TRBV10-3|TRBJ1-2|.
TGTGCCATCAGTGAGACCATTCAGAGTCGAGTGGGAGGCTACACCTTC
CAISETIQSRVGGYTF
>many|TRBV12-3/TRBV12-4|TRBJ2-2|.
TGTGCCAGCAGTTTACCCCTCATCGGCTGGGAGCTGTTTTTT
CASSLPLIGWELFF
>many|TRBV5-5|TRBJ2-2|.
TGTGCCAGCAGCCCAGACACCAGCCCCACCGGGGAGCTGTTTTTT
CASSPDTSPTGELFF
>many|TRBV6-2/TRBV6-3|TRBJ2-1|.
TGTGCCAGCAGTTACGTTCTAGTTGTCCATGAGCAGTTCTTC
CASSYVLVVHEQFF
>many|TRBV5-4|TRBJ2-7|TRBD2
TGTGCCAGCAGCTTTGGTAGCGGGGGGCCGAGCTCCTACGAGCAGTACTTC
CASSFGSGGPSSYEQYF
>many|TRBV7-2|TRBJ2-1|TRBD2
TGTGCCAGCAGAGAAACACCCAGCGGGGGGATCAATGAGCAGTTCTTC
CASRETPSGGINEQFF
>many|TRBV24-1|TRBJ2-3|.
TGTGCCACCAGTCAATTCCGGGACGGTAGCACAGATACGCAGTATTTT
CATSQFRDGSTDTQYF
>few|TRBV3-1|TRBJ2-6|.
TGTGCCAGCAGCCAAGTGAGCTCTGGGGCCAACGTCCTGACTTTC
CASSQVSSGANVLTF
>many|TRBV7-2|TRBJ2-5|TRBD2
TGTGCCAGCAGCCGGATGTTGTTGACGGGGGGAGGGGAGACCCAGTACTTC
CASSRMLLTGGGETQYF